Shown below are 21 T cell receptor beta chains from a single sample sequenced in a study of blood T cell repertoires in COVID-19. Using immunoSEQ multiplex PCR, the repertoire was profiled, and TCRdb retains in-frame clones only, with some absent. The sample records 90,000 to 150,000 clones, 85% to 90% being singletons. Sequencing was performed on peripheral blood. The receptors come from an elderly man with acute or convalescent COVID-19.

This sequence joins TRBV21-1 and TRBJ1-1; the table's D call TRBD1 went unverified against the DNA. TRBV21-1 is recorded as a pseudogene. The CDR3 consists of 13 residues. The CDR3 sequence: CASRRTGNTEAFF. The DNA for the CDR3 is TGTGCCAGCAGGAGGACAGGGAACACTGAAGCTTTCTTT.

This clone was picked up one time. The chain is built from TRBV5-1 and TRBJ1-2; TRBD1 matches at 8 bases. Trimming took 0 bases from V and 13 from J; bases not matched to a gene: 8. Germline-derived CDR1 and CDR2 are SGHRS and YFSETQ. CDR3 size: 13 residues. As DNA, the CDR3 is TGCGCCAGCAGCTTGGCCGCCGGGACAGGAGTCACCTTC. Protein product: CASSLAAGTGVTF.

The chain links TRBV7-9 to TRBJ2-5; D ambiguous. The CDR3 runs 15 residues. V lost 0 bases, J lost 2 bases, and 10 bases lay in between. From germline, CDR1 is SEHNR and CDR2 FQNEAQ (reference sequence). CDR3 protein: CASSLAMKPQETQYF. CDR3 sequence (DNA): TGTGCCAGCAGCTTAGCAATGAAGCCGCAAGAGACCCAGTACTTC.

The chain recombines TRBV18 with TRBJ1-2, with unresolved D. The CDR3 length is 14 residues. Between the trimmed V and J ends, which lost 3 bases and 4 bases, there was a span of 12 bases. Germline V gene sequence: CDR1 KGHSH, CDR2 LQKENI. The CDR3 region is CASSPGTETYGYTF. CDR3 nucleotides: TGTGCCAGCTCACCTGGAACAGAAACCTATGGCTACACCTTC.

The chain couples TRBV18 to TRBJ2-7; 8 bases map to TRBD2. CDR1 KGHSH and CDR2 LQKENI come from the germline V gene. The trim removed 6 bases at V and 4 bases at J, leaving 11 bases unmatched. The CDR3 length is 15 residues. The DNA of the CDR3 is TGTGCCAGCTCTTCCGCAGCGGGAGAAGGTTACGAGCAGTACTTC. It encodes CASSSAAGEGYEQYF.

The chain is built from TRBV6-2 or TRBV6-3 and TRBJ1-5; D gene unclear. The CDR3 is 13 amino acids. V was cut by 2 bases and J by 6 bases, with 8 bases left in between. The V gene's germline CDR1 is MNHEY and CDR2 SVGEGT. The DNA of the CDR3 is TGTGCCAGCAGTTACATGGGCAGTCAGCCCCAGCATTTT. It yields the protein CASSYMGSQPQHF.

The chain employs TRBV2 and TRBJ1-2; a weak D match, TRBD1 (6 bases). CDR3 length: 13 amino acids. In germline, CDR1 is SNHLY, CDR2 FYNNEI. Trimming removed 8 bases at V and 4 bases at J, with 14 bases between. The CDR3 protein is CASDEAGAYGYTF. CDR3 nucleotide sequence: TGTGCCAGCGACGAGGCGGGGGCCTATGGCTACACCTTC.

The V call is TRBV5-1, the J call TRBJ2-7, with 9 bases that match TRBD2. CDR1 SGHRS and CDR2 YFSETQ come from the germline V gene. Trimming removed 0 bases from V and 6 bases from J; junction bases left unmatched: 10. The CDR3 totals 16 residues. The CDR3 DNA reads TGCGCCAGCAGCTTGGCCGGGGCGGGAGGGCCGGCCGAGCAGTACTTC. Amino acid sequence: CASSLAGAGGPAEQYF.

The chain is built from TRBV7-9 and TRBJ1-2; the match to TRBD1 covers 11 bases. CDR1 is SEHNR, CDR2 FQNEAQ, per germline (reference sequence). The length of the CDR3 is 16 residues. The V segment lost 1 base and the J segment 7 bases; nucleotides outside the gene matches: 8. CDR3 sequence: CASSLVFRTGGGGYTF. The CDR3 DNA follows: TGTGCCAGCAGCTTAGTTTTCAGGACAGGGGGCGGTGGCTACACCTTC.

V gene TRBV27 combines with J gene TRBJ2-7; 7 bases align to TRBD2. There are 15 residues in the CDR3. The J segment lost 2 bases and the V segment lost 6 bases, leaving 10 bases of the junction unmatched. Germline CDR1 reads MNHEY; CDR2 reads SMNVEV (reference sequence). CDR3 DNA: TGTGCCAGCAGGCGGGCTCTAGCGGCCACCTACGAGCAGTACTTC. Amino acids: CASRRALAATYEQYF.

The gene calls are TRBV3-1 (or the pseudogene TRBV3-2) and TRBJ2-1, with 8 bases lining up with TRBD2. This CDR3 has 16 amino acids. Losses at the gene ends were 0 bases for V and 8 bases for J; bases not matched to a gene: 9. Germline CDR1 LGHDT, CDR2 YNNKEL (reference sequence). This CDR3 reads CASSQEGGTSLYEQFF. CDR3 in DNA: TGTGCCAGCAGCCAAGAGGGTGGGACTAGTCTCTATGAGCAGTTCTTC.

The chain uses TRBV18 and TRBJ2-4, with a tentative D call TRBD1 (5 bases). The CDR3 covers 11 residues. V was trimmed by 2 bases and J by 11 bases, leaving 7 bases between them. In germline, CDR1 is KGHSH, CDR2 LQKENI. CDR3 nucleotides: TGTGCCAGCTCACCAGACAGACTTCAGTACTTC. It is translated as CASSPDRLQYF.

The genes are TRBV6-5 and TRBJ1-1, with no clear D. The CDR3 extends over 14 amino acids. The ends were cut back, 2 bases at V and 2 bases at J, with 9 bases in the middle. Germline V gene sequence: CDR1 MNHEY, CDR2 SVGAGI. The DNA of the CDR3 is TGTGCCAGCAGTTACCCGGGAAGTAACACTGAAGCTTTCTTT. Protein sequence: CASSYPGSNTEAFF.

The chain links TRBV7-9 to TRBJ1-2, with D possibly being TRBD1 (6 bases). Trimming stripped 5 bases from V and 4 bases from J, with 14 bases between. The V gene's germline CDR1 is SEHNR and CDR2 FQNEAQ (reference sequence). The CDR3 is 14 amino acids. CDR3 region: CASSREQGTYGYTF. CDR3 bases: TGTGCCAGCAGCCGAGAACAGGGAACCTATGGCTACACCTTC.

This clone was recorded only once. The chain combines TRBV7-2 with TRBJ1-1, with no clear D. Germline V gives CDR1 SGHTA, CDR2 FQGNSA. Trimming pared 4 bases from V and 0 bases from J, leaving 6 bases between. The CDR3 consists of 13 residues. CDR3 bases: TGTGCCAGCAGCTCGTCAGTGAACACTGAAGCTTTCTTT. Translating gives CASSSSVNTEAFF.

CDR3 DNA: TGTGCCAGCAGCGAACAGAGAAACACTGAAGCTTTCTTT. It encodes CASSEQRNTEAFF. The J gene is TRBJ1-1, the V gene TRBV6-4; D is uncertain. The ends were cut back, 6 bases at V and 2 bases at J, with 10 bases in the middle. CDR3 length: 13 amino acids. In germline, CDR1 is MRHNA, CDR2 SNTAGT.

This clone was seen only a few times. The chain uses TRBV9 and TRBJ2-2; 9 bases agree with TRBD2. With V trimmed by 0 bases and J by 7 bases, 7 bases remained unmatched. CDR1 SGDLS and CDR2 YYNGEE come from the germline V gene. CDR3 length: 16 amino acids. The CDR3 loop is CASSVAPSGVVGELFF. The CDR3 DNA is TGTGCCAGCAGCGTAGCCCCTAGCGGGGTAGTCGGGGAGCTGTTTTTT. Full variable domain (outside the CDR3, taken from reference TRBV9 and TRBJ2-2): DSGVTQTPKHLITATGQRVTLRCSPRSGDLSVYWYQQSLDQGLQFLIQYYNGEERAKGNILERFSAQQFPDLHSELNLSSLELGDSALYFCASSVAPSGVVGELFFGEGSRLTVL.

The V and J genes are TRBV7-2 and TRBJ2-7; 8 bases are a match to TRBD1. CDR1 is SGHTA and CDR2 is FQGNSA in the germline V gene. The CDR3 is 16 residues long. The V gene end was trimmed by 6 bases and the J gene end by 5 bases; junction bases not matched to a gene: 15. CDR3 loop: CASRSRGAGGFNEQYF. In DNA, the CDR3 is TGTGCCAGCAGGTCGCGAGGGGCAGGGGGCTTCAACGAGCAGTACTTC.

The chain recombines TRBV6-2 or TRBV6-3 with TRBJ2-7; 12 positions match TRBD2. The ends lost 5 bases at V and 2 bases at J; junction bases unmatched: 1. Germline V lookup: CDR1 MNHEY, CDR2 SVGEGT. The CDR3 loop spans 14 amino acids. The CDR3 is CASSRTSGAYEQYF. In nucleotides, the CDR3 is TGTGCCAGCAGTCGGACTAGCGGGGCCTACGAGCAGTACTTC.

This chain connects TRBV7-6 to TRBJ2-7, with 8 bases fitting TRBD2. Germline lookup yields CDR1 SGHVS and CDR2 FNYEAQ. The CDR3 is 17 amino acids. J lost 7 bases, V lost 4 bases, and 18 bases had no gene match. This CDR3 reads CASSSNVSGDPVREQYF. DNA of the CDR3: TGTGCCAGCAGCTCCAATGTTAGCGGGGACCCAGTGAGGGAGCAGTACTTC.

The V gene is TRBV2, the J gene TRBJ1-1; D might be TRBD1 (5 bases). This CDR3 spans 13 amino acids. Germline V gives CDR1 SNHLY, CDR2 FYNNEI. V lost 7 bases and J 8 bases, leaving 17 bases between the germline ends. CDR3 in DNA: TGTGCCAGCACCCGAAGGGAGGCAGGGGAAGCTTTCTTT. This gives the protein CASTRREAGEAFF.